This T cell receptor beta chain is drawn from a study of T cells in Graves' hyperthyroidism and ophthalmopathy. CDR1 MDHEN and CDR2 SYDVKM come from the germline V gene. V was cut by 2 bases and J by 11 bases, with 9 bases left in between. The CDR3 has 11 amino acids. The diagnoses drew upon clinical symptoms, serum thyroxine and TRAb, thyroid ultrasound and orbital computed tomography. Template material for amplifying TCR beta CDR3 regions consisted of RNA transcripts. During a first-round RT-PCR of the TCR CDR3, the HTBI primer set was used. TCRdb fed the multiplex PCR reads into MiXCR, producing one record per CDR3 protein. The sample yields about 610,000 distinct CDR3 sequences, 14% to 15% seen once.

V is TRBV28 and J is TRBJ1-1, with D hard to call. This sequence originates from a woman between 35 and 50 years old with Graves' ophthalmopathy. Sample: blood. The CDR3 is CASSLQALAFF. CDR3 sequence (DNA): TGTGCCAGCAGTTTACAGGCGCTGGCTTTCTTT.